These 19 T cell receptor beta chains were all obtained from the same sample, sequenced in a study of blood T cell repertoires in COVID-19. TCRdb's table, derived via immunoSEQ multiplex PCR, lists solely in-frame clones and lacks some. Among over 150,000 clones listed, approximately 90% were seen once. Input material: peripheral blood. Receptors originate from a man aged 25-45 years with acute or convalescent COVID-19.

This rearrangement joins TRBV10-2 to TRBJ2-7; 9 bases match TRBD2. Germline-derived CDR1 and CDR2 are WSHSY and SAAADI. V trimming: 4 bases; J trimming: 4 bases; junction bases outside the gene matches: 11. The CDR3 has 16 residues. The CDR3 sequence is CASSVGGGGRGYEQYF. The CDR3 DNA reads TGCGCCAGCAGTGTGGGCGGCGGCGGGAGGGGTTACGAGCAGTACTTC.

The CDR3 sequence is CASSFQDRRVYGYTF. The CDR3 nucleotides read TGCGCCAGCAGCTTCCAGGACAGGAGAGTCTATGGCTACACCTTC. The chain joins TRBV5-1 to TRBJ1-2; 7 bases align to TRBD1. The germline V gene has CDR1 SGHRS and CDR2 YFSETQ. This CDR3 has 15 residues. With 2 bases clipped from V and 4 bases from J, the junction kept 8 bases outside the gene matches.

This chain uses TRBV3-1 (or the pseudogene TRBV3-2) with TRBJ2-6, with TRBD1 matching over 7 bases. The V gene's germline CDR1 is LGHDT and CDR2 YNNKEL (reference sequence). This CDR3 region has 15 residues. After removal of 4 bases from V and 3 bases from J, the junction contained 3 bases not matched to a gene. This CDR3 reads CASSRTGDGANVLTF. As DNA, the CDR3 is TGTGCCAGCAGCCGTACAGGGGATGGGGCCAACGTCCTGACTTTC.

V is TRBV6-5 and J is TRBJ1-4; D unresolved. The germline CDR1 and CDR2 sequences are MNHEY and SVGAGI. The CDR3 has 15 amino acids. V was shortened by 0 bases and J by 2 bases, with 7 bases between the two germline ends. In DNA form, the CDR3 reads TGTGCCAGCAGTTACTCCCGCAGGACTAATGAAAAACTGTTTTTT. It specifies CASSYSRRTNEKLFF.

The V gene is TRBV27, the J gene TRBJ1-1; no firm D call. The germline gives CDR1 MNHEY, CDR2 SMNVEV (reference sequence). Deletions cut 0 bases from V and 0 bases from J, with 11 bases between. This CDR3 contains 16 residues. CDR3 bases: TGTGCCAGCAGTTTATCTCACAGTATCATGAACACTGAAGCTTTCTTT. As protein: CASSLSHSIMNTEAFF.

The chain recombines TRBV13 with TRBJ2-7; 8 nucleotides agree with TRBD2. V lost 6 bases to trimming and J lost 1 base; unmatched junction nucleotides: 11. The CDR3 length is 16 residues. CDR1 is PRHDT and CDR2 is FYEKMQ in the germline V gene (reference sequence). DNA for the CDR3: TGTGCCAGCAGGATGCGGGGGGCGCTTTTATCCTACGAGCAGTACTTC. Translation: CASRMRGALLSYEQYF.

V is TRBV5-1 and J is TRBJ1-4; perhaps TRBD1 as D (5 bases). CDR3 length equals 14 residues. The V and J ends lost 4 bases and 3 bases respectively, with 10 bases between them. Germline lookup yields CDR1 SGHRS and CDR2 YFSETQ. CDR3 sequence (DNA): TGCGCCAGCAGCCCCGGGACTTCTAATGAAAAACTGTTTTTT. This translates into CASSPGTSNEKLFF.

This rearrangement joins TRBV18 to TRBJ2-2; TRBD2 matches at 8 bases. Germline CDR1 is KGHSH and CDR2 is LQKENI. This CDR3 has 18 amino acids. The V gene end was trimmed by 2 bases and the J gene end by 4 bases; junction bases not matched to a gene: 12. The chain's CDR3 is CASSPGRSGKPGTGELFF. The CDR3 coding sequence is TGTGCCAGCTCACCAGGGCGTAGCGGGAAGCCGGGCACCGGGGAGCTGTTTTTT.

The rearrangement uses TRBV9 and TRBJ1-1, with D possibly TRBD1 on 6 matching bases. The ends were cut back, 4 bases at V and 1 base at J, with 11 bases in the middle. This CDR3 is 14 amino acids long. The germline gives CDR1 SGDLS, CDR2 YYNGEE. Written as DNA, the CDR3 is TGTGCCAGCAGCACGGACAGCCCGAACACTGAAGCTTTCTTT. Residues: CASSTDSPNTEAFF.

V is TRBV18 and J is TRBJ1-2, with 7 bases lining up with TRBD1. This CDR3 is 16 amino acids long. Germline V lookup: CDR1 KGHSH, CDR2 LQKENI. V trimming: 3 bases; J trimming: 1 base; junction bases outside the gene matches: 8. DNA of the CDR3: TGTGCCAGCTCACCTCCCGACAGGGCAAGTAACTATGGCTACACCTTC. It is translated as CASSPPDRASNYGYTF.

This clone was recorded only once. The V call is TRBV3-1 (or the pseudogene TRBV3-2), the J call TRBJ2-7, with 12 bases matching TRBD2. The germline gives CDR1 LGHDT, CDR2 YNNKEL (reference sequence). This CDR3 has 15 residues. Unmatched junction bases numbered 3, after V lost 3 bases and J lost 3 bases. DNA for the CDR3: TGTGCCAGCAGCCACACTAGCGGGGGGAGCTACGAGCAGTACTTC. Translating it yields CASSHTSGGSYEQYF.

V usage is TRBV7-8 and J usage is TRBJ2-7; 7 nucleotides agree with TRBD1. J gave up 9 bases and V 5 bases, and 19 bases lay outside the gene matches. CDR1 is SGHVS and CDR2 is FQNEAQ in the germline V gene. There are 16 residues in the CDR3. The DNA of the CDR3 is TGTGCCAGCAGCACTGAGGCTCGGACAGGTCCCTATCGGCAGTACTTC. It codes for CASSTEARTGPYRQYF.

This chain uses TRBV27 with TRBJ2-7; a possible D gene is TRBD1 (6 bases). Trimming cost V 5 bases and J 4 bases, with 18 bases left between them. This CDR3 contains 15 residues. Per the germline V gene, CDR1 is MNHEY and CDR2 is SMNVEV (reference sequence). CDR3 in DNA: TGTGCCAGCAGTGTGATCGGGACACGGAGTTACGAGCAGTACTTC. It specifies CASSVIGTRSYEQYF.

The chain combines TRBV28 with TRBJ2-7, with D possibly TRBD2 on 6 matching bases. Trimming cost V 0 bases and J 1 base, with 10 bases left between them. The V gene's germline CDR1 is MDHEN and CDR2 SYDVKM. The length of the CDR3 is 15 residues. CDR3 nucleotides: TGTGCCAGCAGTTTATGGGCGGGACCTTCCTACGAGCAGTACTTC. Its protein is CASSLWAGPSYEQYF.

In its sample, this clone was seen once. The rearrangement links TRBV4-2 to TRBJ2-7; 9 bases are a match to TRBD2. This CDR3 is 15 amino acids long. V was clipped by 2 bases and J by 3 bases; unmatched bases: 5. Germline V gene sequence: CDR1 LGHNA, CDR2 YNFKEQ. CDR3 region: CASSQQTSGGYEQYF. The CDR3 DNA sequence: TGTGCCAGCAGCCAACAGACTAGCGGTGGCTACGAGCAGTACTTC.

The chain couples TRBV27 to TRBJ1-1, with D uncertain. Per germline, CDR1 MNHEY and CDR2 SMNVEV (reference sequence). CDR3 size: 16 residues. V gave up 6 bases and J gave up 3 bases, with 20 bases separating them. The CDR3 spells CASRVWGGELDTEAFF. The CDR3 region has the DNA TGTGCCAGCAGAGTCTGGGGTGGGGAGTTGGACACTGAAGCTTTCTTT.

As concerns this clone: The junction differs from germline at one of its ends, possibly a read error. The rearrangement joins TRBV29-1 to TRBJ1-5; 11 bases are shared with TRBD1. Germline V gives CDR1 SQVTM, CDR2 ANQGSEA. This CDR3 is built from 14 residues. The CDR3 nucleotides are TGCAGCGTAGAAGGACAGGGGGCAGGTCAGCCCCAGCATTTT. It yields the protein CSVEGQGAGQPQHF.

V and J are TRBV3-1 (or the pseudogene TRBV3-2) and TRBJ2-5; weak D call: TRBD1 (5 bases). This CDR3 contains 15 residues. The V gene's germline CDR1 is LGHDT and CDR2 YNNKEL (reference sequence). V lost 5 bases to trimming and J lost 5 bases, with 18 bases between them. The CDR3 sequence is CASSIRGQTVETQYF. In DNA, the CDR3 is TGTGCCAGCAGCATTAGGGGTCAGACCGTCGAGACCCAGTACTTC.

This clone came up once. The chain has TRBV30 and TRBJ1-2; no clear D. Germline V gene sequence: CDR1 GTSNPN, CDR2 SVGIG (reference sequence). Trimming left V 4 bases short and J 4 bases short, with 19 bases between. The CDR3 is 15 residues long. This CDR3 reads CAWKPLAAVVYGYTF. The CDR3 coding sequence is TGTGCCTGGAAGCCTCTTGCCGCGGTGGTCTATGGCTACACCTTC.